This TCR beta chain was captured by sequencing in a study of CXCR3-negative and CXCR3-positive naive CD8 T cells. Study outcomes and limitations: When CXCR3-positive naive cells were set against CXCR3-negative naive cells, the former had more hydrophobic TRB CDR3s.

The CDR3 has 13 amino acids. Per germline, CDR1 SNHLY and CDR2 FYNNEI. 5' RACE with UMI labels generated the TRB cDNA libraries. TCRdb reanalyzed the 5' RACE reads, giving one entry per CDR3 protein sequence and no DNA. The sample totals 150,000 or so distinct CDR3 sequences. In the case of this clonotype: Its antigen is as yet unknown.

This sequence originates from a human donor in good health. Some clones in this sample may be carry-over from other donors' samples. The chain is built from TRBV2 and TRBJ2-5; no DNA is available, so the TRBD2 call from TCRdb remains unchecked. Sequenced sample: naive CXCR3+ CD8+ T cells from blood. Subset denoted: CD45RO-CCR7+CD27+CD95- naive CD8+ T cells expressing CXCR3 (TNR3+). CDR3 amino acids: CASSEGKRGTQYF.